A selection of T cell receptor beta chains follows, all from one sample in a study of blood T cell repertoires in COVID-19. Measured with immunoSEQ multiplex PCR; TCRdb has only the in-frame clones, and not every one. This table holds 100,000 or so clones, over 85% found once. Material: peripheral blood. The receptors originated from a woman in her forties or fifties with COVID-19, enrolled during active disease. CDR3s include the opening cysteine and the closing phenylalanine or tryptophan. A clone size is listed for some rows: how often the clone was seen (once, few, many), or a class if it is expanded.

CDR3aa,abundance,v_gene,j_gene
CASVRAGEETQYF,NA,TRBV12-3/TRBV12-4,TRBJ2-5
CASSIGTVNTEAFF,once,TRBV19,TRBJ1-1
CASRGGRSSNQPQHF,NA,TRBV6-5,TRBJ1-5
CAWSPPTGQQYF,NA,TRBV30,TRBJ2-7
CASSQEGGQGTDTQYF,NA,TRBV4-3,TRBJ2-3
CASRQTGTVLNTEAFF,NA,TRBV11-2,TRBJ1-1
CASSLRGDNQETQYF,NA,TRBV5-5,TRBJ2-5
CASSLAVGQGTSSGNTIYF,once,TRBV7-9,TRBJ1-3
CAIKRSGEMNTEAFF,NA,TRBV10-3,TRBJ1-1
CASSLGPGAEAFF,once,TRBV5-6,TRBJ1-1
CASSRIQGSAYGYTF,NA,TRBV5-6,TRBJ1-2
CASSTRNYGYTF,NA,TRBV3-1/TRBV3-2,TRBJ1-2
CASTPRGPTSSYNSPLHF,NA,TRBV7-9,TRBJ1-6
CASSLSGTNQPQHF,NA,TRBV27,TRBJ1-5
CSASWDRGGQPQHF,NA,TRBV20-1,TRBJ1-5
CASSQSPGQVINQPQHF,NA,TRBV2,TRBJ1-5
CASSPGQIAPLHF,NA,TRBV12-3/TRBV12-4,TRBJ1-6
CASRDRGNYGYTF,NA,TRBV12-3/TRBV12-4,TRBJ1-2
CASSLGTPSSGNTIYF,NA,TRBV13,TRBJ1-3
CASSENLGGTDLYEQYF,NA,TRBV2,TRBJ2-7
CASSPRYSNQPQHF,NA,TRBV23-1,TRBJ1-5
CASSWRSLADTQYF,once,TRBV5-1,TRBJ2-3
CASSLPGQVTIQYF,NA,TRBV19,TRBJ2-4
CASTPQGGNEQYF,NA,TRBV27,TRBJ2-7
CASSPGPHSGVLSGNTIYF,NA,TRBV14,TRBJ1-3
CASSPPASGVYEQFF,NA,TRBV28,TRBJ2-1
CASSLGQGLAYNEQFF,NA,TRBV5-6,TRBJ2-1
CASSSRGRGGTGELFF,NA,TRBV7-6,TRBJ2-2
CASSLDRSYNSPLHF,NA,TRBV11-3,TRBJ1-6
CASSQDLGQGGGYTF,NA,TRBV4-2,TRBJ1-2
CASSLTGVNYGYTF,NA,TRBV5-4,TRBJ1-2
CASSVSGSLDYGYTF,NA,TRBV6-4,TRBJ1-2
CASSLRGIGAVGAAYEQYF,once,TRBV7-2,TRBJ2-7
CATSDNTVPNTGELFF,NA,TRBV24-1,TRBJ2-2
CAISRNIAGGPHEQFF,NA,TRBV10-3,TRBJ2-1
CASSTEGTFTGELFF,NA,TRBV6-5,TRBJ2-2
CASSLRGGCGPEAFF,NA,TRBV21-1,TRBJ1-1
CASSFYRENTEAFF,NA,TRBV27,TRBJ1-1
CASSVQTSGGGYTF,NA,TRBV9,TRBJ1-2
CASSEFLYRGQAGGNEQFF,NA,TRBV6-1,TRBJ2-1
CASSRGTTFIAEAFF,few,TRBV18,TRBJ1-1
CASSSNRDSPLHF,NA,TRBV5-1,TRBJ1-6
CAILPRGGLTDTQYF,NA,TRBV10-2,TRBJ2-3
CASSSQGQGPYEQYF,NA,TRBV11-3,TRBJ2-7
CATSYRLGGQDGYTF,NA,TRBV15,TRBJ1-2
CASSFSRKLSGNTIYF,once,TRBV28,TRBJ1-3
CASSSRTGGDDGYTF,NA,TRBV25-1,TRBJ1-2
CASSVGTGGTEAFF,NA,TRBV9,TRBJ1-1
CASNDRGRGTQYF,NA,TRBV12-3/TRBV12-4,TRBJ2-5
CATSVPGQGNNEQFF,NA,TRBV24-1,TRBJ2-1
CASSLLGGTIYEQYF,NA,TRBV11-3,TRBJ2-7
CASSQEGTGGPNYGYTF,NA,TRBV4-1,TRBJ1-2